The text below deals with one TCR beta chain. Antigen specificity is unknown. This CDR3 comprises 17 residues. V gave up 10 bases and J gave up 0 bases; unmatched junction bases: 16. Germline assignment: CDR1 ENHRY and CDR2 SYGVKD. Reverse transcription of all isolated RNA meant that expressed TCRB transcripts were sequenced. Reads from naive, central memory and regulatory T cell samples averaged around 3.5 million. Some clones are missing from TCRdb's copy, which holds only in-frame ones; the method was immunoSEQ multiplex PCR. The table includes about 45,000 clones, 65% to 70% detected once. This sample is part of a study of beta chain features in type 1 diabetes. The wider study: Patients and healthy donors were similar in age, gender and cell yields.

The authors sorted CD4+ naive, central memory, regulatory and stem cell-like memory cells via CD45RO/CCR7/CD25/CD127/CD95/CD27. Study conclusions and caveats: Significant though moderate, a shortening of TCRB CDR3s appeared in all four CD4+ subsets of Type 1 diabetes patients. Relative to healthy donors, patients appeared to have naive, central memory and Treg TCRB repertoires that were more similar.

J is TRBJ2-5 and V is TRBV10-3; the match to TRBD1 covers 8 bases. The receptor's source is a woman younger than 35 with type 1 diabetes. The sequenced material came from Tregs from blood. The CDR3 nucleotides read TGTGCCACACAGCTTGGCAGGGGGCTCGGCAACCAAGAGACCCAGTACTTC. Its translation is CATQLGRGLGNQETQYF.